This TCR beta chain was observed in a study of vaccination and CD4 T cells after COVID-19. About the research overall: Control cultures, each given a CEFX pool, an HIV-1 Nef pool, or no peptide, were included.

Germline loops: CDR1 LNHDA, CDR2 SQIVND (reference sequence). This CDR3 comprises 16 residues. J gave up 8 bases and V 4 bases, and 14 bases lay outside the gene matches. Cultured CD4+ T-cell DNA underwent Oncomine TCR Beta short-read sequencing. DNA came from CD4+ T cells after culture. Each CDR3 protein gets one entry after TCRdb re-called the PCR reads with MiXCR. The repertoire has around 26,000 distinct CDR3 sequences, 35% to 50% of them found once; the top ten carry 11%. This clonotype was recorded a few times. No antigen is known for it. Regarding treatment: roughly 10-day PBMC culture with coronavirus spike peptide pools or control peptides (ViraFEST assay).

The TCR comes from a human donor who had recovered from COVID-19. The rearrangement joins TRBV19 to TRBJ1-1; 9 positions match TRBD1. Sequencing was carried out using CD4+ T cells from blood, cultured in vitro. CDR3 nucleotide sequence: TGTGCCAGTAGTACCCAGAACCTCAGACAGGGGGGAGAAGCTTTCTTT. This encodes CASSTQNLRQGGEAFF.